This TCR beta chain stems from a study of blood T cell repertoires in COVID-19. Study details: The origin of the acute and convalescent COVID-19 samples was the United States, Italy and Spain. From T cells, B-cell-depleted T cells, or PBMCs came the material, which was cDNA or gDNA.

The germline V gene has CDR1 SGHRS and CDR2 YFSETQ. The CDR3 extends over 13 amino acids. The V gene end was trimmed by 7 bases and the J gene end by 0 bases; junction bases not matched to a gene: 1. Per the original data handling: It was from reference gene primer amplification that nucleated cell counts were estimated. Sequencing was performed with immunoSEQ multiplex PCR; in TCRdb, only in-frame clones are kept and a portion is missing. Clone size and the V and J calls come from that table; the DNA yielded D and trimming. This repertoire shows over 150,000 clones, more than 60% found once; its top ten account for around 2.7%.

The sample taken for sequencing was peripheral blood. The TCR was taken from a man aged 65 to 85 with acute or convalescent COVID-19. The J gene is TRBJ1-1, the V gene TRBV5-1, with TRBD1 identical over 9 bases. The CDR3 protein is CASGQGMNTEAFF. CDR3 nucleotides: TGCGCCAGCGGACAGGGGATGAACACTGAAGCTTTCTTT.